A selection of T cell receptor beta chains follows, all from one sample in a study of OX40 agonist ivuxolimab in advanced cancers. Sequencing used immunoSEQ multiplex PCR; TCRdb keeps in-frame clones, though not all of them. In the table there are approximately 30,000 clones, about 86% of which are singletons. The sample here was CD4+ or CD8+ T cells sorted from blood, taken in a trial of the OX40 agonist ivuxolimab. These receptors were taken from an adult with an advanced solid tumor such as melanoma, head and neck, liver or kidney cancer. CDR3s include the opening cysteine and the closing phenylalanine or tryptophan. Fields, in order: D gene, J gene, V gene, clone size, CDR3 protein, CDR3 DNA. The D gene is left open where the match is weak. Clone size is given for some rows only: seen once, a few or many times, or a class if the clone is expanded.

d_call: TRBD1
j_call: TRBJ1-5
v_call: TRBV10-2
clone_size: NA
cdr3_aa: CASSASTGGAGQPQHF
cdr3_nt: TGCGCCAGCAGTGCCTCGACAGGGGGCGCGGGGCAGCCCCAGCATTTT

d_call: TRBD1
j_call: TRBJ1-4
v_call: TRBV5-1
clone_size: NA
cdr3_aa: CASSMGQTNEKLFF
cdr3_nt: TGCGCCAGCTCTATGGGACAGACAAATGAAAAACTGTTTTTT

d_call: NA
j_call: TRBJ2-1
v_call: TRBV11-3
clone_size: NA
cdr3_aa: CASSLDHGHNEQFF
cdr3_nt: TGTGCCAGCAGCTTAGATCACGGACACAATGAGCAGTTCTTC

d_call: NA
j_call: TRBJ2-5
v_call: TRBV10-1
clone_size: NA
cdr3_aa: CASSSGIRETQYF
cdr3_nt: TGCGCCAGCAGTTCGGGAATTCGGGAGACCCAGTACTTC

d_call: NA
j_call: TRBJ1-1
v_call: TRBV9
clone_size: NA
cdr3_aa: CASSGQMVDTEAFF
cdr3_nt: TGTGCCAGCAGCGGGCAAATGGTGGACACTGAAGCTTTCTTT

d_call: NA
j_call: TRBJ1-4
v_call: TRBV6-1
clone_size: NA
cdr3_aa: CASSQGPQRGKLFF
cdr3_nt: TGTGCCAGCAGCCAAGGGCCCCAACGAGGGAAACTGTTTTTT

d_call: TRBD1
j_call: TRBJ1-1
v_call: TRBV18
clone_size: NA
cdr3_aa: CASSFTGENTEAFF
cdr3_nt: TGTGCCAGCTCGTTTACAGGGGAGAACACTGAAGCTTTCTTT

d_call: TRBD2
j_call: TRBJ2-5
v_call: TRBV27
clone_size: few
cdr3_aa: CASSSLASGEETQYF
cdr3_nt: TGTGCCAGCAGTTCCCTGGCTAGCGGGGAAGAGACCCAGTACTTC

d_call: NA
j_call: TRBJ2-2
v_call: TRBV2
clone_size: NA
cdr3_aa: CASSERWTGELFF
cdr3_nt: TGTGCCAGCAGTGAGAGGTGGACCGGGGAGCTGTTTTTT

d_call: NA
j_call: TRBJ1-4
v_call: TRBV28
clone_size: NA
cdr3_aa: CASSFRGPGEKLFF
cdr3_nt: TGTGCCAGCAGTTTCAGGGGACCGGGTGAAAAACTGTTTTTT

d_call: NA
j_call: TRBJ1-3
v_call: TRBV18
clone_size: NA
cdr3_aa: CASSPSGTPRGNTIYF
cdr3_nt: TGTGCCAGCTCACCTTCCGGGACGCCTCGTGGAAACACCATATATTTT

d_call: TRBD1
j_call: TRBJ2-2
v_call: TRBV7-7
clone_size: few
cdr3_aa: CASSPDRVTGELFF
cdr3_nt: TGTGCTAGCAGCCCTGACAGGGTGACCGGGGAGCTGTTTTTT

d_call: TRBD1
j_call: TRBJ2-7
v_call: TRBV5-1
clone_size: NA
cdr3_aa: CASSLIPGQGGEQYF
cdr3_nt: TGCGCCAGCAGCTTGATTCCGGGACAGGGAGGCGAGCAGTACTTC

d_call: TRBD1
j_call: TRBJ1-4
v_call: TRBV5-5
clone_size: NA
cdr3_aa: CASSLAAGQGYEKLFF
cdr3_nt: TGTGCCAGCAGCTTGGCAGCGGGACAGGGGTATGAAAAACTGTTTTTT

d_call: TRBD2
j_call: TRBJ2-5
v_call: TRBV2
clone_size: NA
cdr3_aa: CASSEEERGWETQYF
cdr3_nt: TGTGCCAGCAGTGAAGAAGAGCGGGGCTGGGAGACCCAGTACTTC

d_call: TRBD1
j_call: TRBJ1-2
v_call: TRBV19
clone_size: NA
cdr3_aa: CASSTTGQGNYGYTF
cdr3_nt: TGTGCCAGTAGTACTACAGGACAGGGGAACTATGGCTACACCTTC

d_call: TRBD1
j_call: TRBJ1-6
v_call: TRBV25-1
clone_size: few
cdr3_aa: CASSRDRDNSPLHF
cdr3_nt: TGTGCCAGCAGCCGGGACAGGGATAATTCACCCCTCCACTTT

d_call: NA
j_call: TRBJ2-5
v_call: TRBV5-1
clone_size: NA
cdr3_aa: CASSLVGDGETQYF
cdr3_nt: TGCGCCAGCAGCTTGGTCGGCGACGGGGAGACCCAGTACTTC

d_call: TRBD1
j_call: TRBJ2-2
v_call: TRBV28
clone_size: NA
cdr3_aa: CASRLSPWDSRNTGELFF
cdr3_nt: TGTGCCAGCAGACTTTCTCCCTGGGACAGTCGAAACACCGGGGAGCTGTTTTTT

d_call: NA
j_call: TRBJ1-5
v_call: TRBV18
clone_size: few
cdr3_aa: CASSDTINQPQHF
cdr3_nt: TGTGCCAGCTCAGACACGATCAATCAGCCCCAGCATTTT

d_call: NA
j_call: TRBJ1-5
v_call: TRBV6-1
clone_size: NA
cdr3_aa: CASSDLTNSNQPQHF
cdr3_nt: TGTGCCAGCAGTGACCTGACGAATAGCAATCAGCCCCAGCATTTT

d_call: NA
j_call: TRBJ1-5
v_call: TRBV29-1
clone_size: NA
cdr3_aa: CSVSTGGGNQPQHF
cdr3_nt: TGCAGCGTTTCGACGGGTGGGGGTAATCAGCCCCAGCATTTT

d_call: NA
j_call: TRBJ2-1
v_call: TRBV7-2
clone_size: once
cdr3_aa: CASSMEGRGVDEQFF
cdr3_nt: TGTGCCAGCAGCATGGAGGGCAGGGGAGTGGATGAGCAGTTCTTC

d_call: TRBD2
j_call: TRBJ2-7
v_call: TRBV2
clone_size: NA
cdr3_aa: CASSRGGTYEQYF
cdr3_nt: TGTGCCAGCAGCCGGGGGGGGACCTACGAGCAGTACTTC

d_call: NA
j_call: TRBJ1-2
v_call: TRBV6-6
clone_size: NA
cdr3_aa: CASSINYGYTF
cdr3_nt: TGTGCCAGCAGTATTAACTATGGCTACACCTTC

d_call: NA
j_call: TRBJ2-7
v_call: TRBV28
clone_size: NA
cdr3_aa: CASSASYEQYF
cdr3_nt: TGTGCCAGCAGTGCTTCCTACGAGCAGTACTTC

d_call: TRBD1
j_call: TRBJ2-2
v_call: TRBV7-6
clone_size: NA
cdr3_aa: CASSPGQFGELFF
cdr3_nt: TGTGCCAGCAGCCCGGGACAGTTCGGGGAGCTGTTTTTT

d_call: NA
j_call: TRBJ1-4
v_call: TRBV15
clone_size: NA
cdr3_aa: CATSRNGGTNEKLFF
cdr3_nt: TGTGCCACCAGCAGAAACGGGGGAACTAATGAAAAACTGTTTTTT

d_call: NA
j_call: TRBJ1-4
v_call: TRBV7-3
clone_size: NA
cdr3_aa: CASSLAPKQTGLGEKLFF
cdr3_nt: TGTGCCAGCAGCTTAGCACCAAAACAGACAGGCCTGGGTGAAAAACTGTTTTTT

d_call: NA
j_call: TRBJ2-7
v_call: TRBV4-2
clone_size: once
cdr3_aa: CASSQDDRGREQYF
cdr3_nt: TGTGCCAGCAGCCAAGATGATCGGGGGCGGGAGCAGTACTTC

d_call: NA
j_call: TRBJ2-6
v_call: TRBV5-6
clone_size: NA
cdr3_aa: CASASADSGANVLTF
cdr3_nt: TGTGCCAGCGCTTCGGCAGACTCTGGGGCCAACGTCCTGACTTTC

d_call: NA
j_call: TRBJ1-6
v_call: TRBV10-3
clone_size: NA
cdr3_aa: CAIGDYSPLHF
cdr3_nt: TGTGCCATCGGCGACTATTCACCCCTCCACTTT

d_call: NA
j_call: TRBJ2-2
v_call: TRBV2
clone_size: once
cdr3_aa: CASSEGGELFF
cdr3_nt: TGTGCCAGCAGTGAGGGTGGGGAGCTGTTTTTT

d_call: NA
j_call: TRBJ2-2
v_call: TRBV7-3
clone_size: NA
cdr3_aa: CASSLIAGNTGELFF
cdr3_nt: TGTGCCAGCAGCTTAATCGCGGGGAACACCGGGGAGCTGTTTTTT

d_call: NA
j_call: TRBJ2-1
v_call: TRBV11-2
clone_size: NA
cdr3_aa: CASSLVLGARNEQFF
cdr3_nt: TGTGCCAGCAGCTTAGTACTGGGGGCTCGAAATGAGCAGTTCTTC

d_call: NA
j_call: TRBJ2-7
v_call: TRBV5-1
clone_size: NA
cdr3_aa: CASSGGFEDEQYF
cdr3_nt: TGCGCCAGCAGTGGGGGATTTGAGGACGAGCAGTACTTC

d_call: NA
j_call: TRBJ1-2
v_call: TRBV19
clone_size: NA
cdr3_aa: CASSTLPDNYGYTF
cdr3_nt: TGTGCCAGTAGTACCCTCCCGGATAACTATGGCTACACCTTC

d_call: NA
j_call: TRBJ1-5
v_call: TRBV28
clone_size: NA
cdr3_aa: CASSLSPPAQHF
cdr3_nt: TGTGCCAGCAGTTTATCCCCCCCGGCCCAGCATTTT

d_call: NA
j_call: TRBJ2-1
v_call: TRBV4-1
clone_size: NA
cdr3_aa: CASSQSLDEQFF
cdr3_nt: TGCGCCAGCAGCCAAAGCTTGGATGAGCAGTTCTTC

d_call: NA
j_call: TRBJ1-6
v_call: TRBV6-1
clone_size: NA
cdr3_aa: CASSAGTLYNSPLHF
cdr3_nt: TGTGCCAGCAGTGCAGGGACTCTCTATAATTCACCCCTCCACTTT

d_call: NA
j_call: TRBJ2-3
v_call: TRBV7-6
clone_size: NA
cdr3_aa: CASSFPGQADVPTDTQYF
cdr3_nt: TGTGCCAGCAGCTTTCCAGGACAAGCGGACGTCCCGACAGATACGCAGTATTTT